One and the same sample provided the 5 T cell receptor beta chains below, sequenced in a study of neurological immune-mediated disorders. TCRdb itself ran the 5' RACE reads through MiXCR, one entry per CDR3 protein. The data contain about 33,000 distinct CDR3 sequences, 13% of them singletons. Time point of the sample: longitudinal time-point 2. What was sequenced was PBMCs. The receptors here all came from a middle-aged woman in good health.

This clonotype has at least ten counts. The chain is built from TRBV20-1 and TRBJ1-1; D not resolved. The V and J ends lost 3 bases and 0 bases respectively, with 11 bases between them. CDR1 is DFQATT and CDR2 is SNEGSKA in the germline V gene (reference sequence). The CDR3 is 14 residues long. For the CDR3, the DNA is TGCAGTGCTAGGAATGAGTGGCTGAACACTGAAGCTTTCTTT. This translates into CSARNEWLNTEAFF.

The table lists this clonotype with many counts. This rearrangement joins TRBV3-1 to TRBJ1-1; D not resolved. Looked up from germline, CDR1 is LGHDT and CDR2 is YNNKEL (reference sequence). The CDR3 extends over 12 amino acids. Trimming stripped 4 bases from V and 7 bases from J, with 10 bases between. CDR3 loop: CASSPLGGEAFF. The CDR3 nucleotides are TGTGCCAGCAGCCCCTTAGGAGGTGAAGCTTTCTTT.

This clonotype was observed many times. The V call is TRBV7-2, the J call TRBJ1-5; 8 bases map to TRBD1. J gave up 7 bases and V 3 bases, and 8 bases lay outside the gene matches. Germline values: CDR1 SGHTA, CDR2 FQGNSA. The CDR3 spans 15 residues. The CDR3 loop reads CASSFGQGAGQPQHF. The CDR3 nucleotides read TGTGCCAGCAGCTTCGGGCAGGGGGCGGGCCAGCCCCAGCATTTT.

This clonotype was recorded many times. This chain joins TRBV4-3 and TRBJ1-2; no clear D. The CDR3 has 15 amino acids. From germline, CDR1 is LGHNA and CDR2 YSLEER. V lost 1 base, J lost 5 bases, and 14 bases lay in between. DNA for the CDR3: TGCGCCAGCAGCCAAGTACAAAGATGGTCTTATGGCTACACCTTC. It yields the protein CASSQVQRWSYGYTF.

This clonotype has ten or more counts. V usage is TRBV6-2 or TRBV6-3 and J usage is TRBJ2-5, with TRBD2 as a possible D gene (5 bases). CDR3 length equals 16 residues. V lost 6 bases and J 2 bases, leaving 19 bases between the germline ends. From germline, CDR1 is MNHEY and CDR2 SVGEGT. Here the CDR3 reads CASSQGFRAAQETQYF. The CDR3, as DNA: TGTGCCAGCAGCCAAGGGTTTAGAGCGGCTCAAGAGACCCAGTACTTC.